Listed below are T cell receptor beta chains from one sample, sequenced in a study of CD8 T cells in Susac syndrome. TCRdb reanalysed the immunoSEQ multiplex PCR reads using MiXCR and keeps one entry per CDR3 protein. The sample lists 180,000 or so distinct CDR3 sequences; approximately 94% were seen once. Sequenced input: CD4+ T cells from PBMCs. The receptor set was obtained from a human donor with multiple sclerosis. Each CDR3 is given with its conserved first and last residue. A D gene is named only where the DNA matches it firmly. The size of a clone is reported for some rows only, either as once, few or many, or as a class for expanded clones.

abundance: .
d_gene: .
v_gene: TRBV15
j_gene: TRBJ2-7
CDR3nt: TGTGCCACCAGGAGATACTCCGGGAACGAGCAGTACTTC
CDR3aa: CATRRYSGNEQYF

abundance: .
d_gene: TRBD2
v_gene: TRBV30
j_gene: TRBJ2-4
CDR3nt: TGTGCCTGGGATGTGGGGGGGAACATTCAGTACTTC
CDR3aa: CAWDVGGNIQYF

abundance: once
d_gene: .
v_gene: TRBV23-1
j_gene: TRBJ2-7
CDR3nt: TGCGCCAGCAGGGCCTCCGGCGGGGACGAGGGGCACGAGCAGTACTTC
CDR3aa: CASRASGGDEGHEQYF

abundance: .
d_gene: .
v_gene: TRBV15
j_gene: TRBJ2-7
CDR3nt: TGTGCCACCAGCAGAGATGGCTCTTACGAGCAGTACTTC
CDR3aa: CATSRDGSYEQYF

abundance: .
d_gene: .
v_gene: TRBV20-1
j_gene: TRBJ2-5
CDR3nt: TGCAGTGCTGGGAGGGGGCCCCAAGAGACCCAGTACTTC
CDR3aa: CSAGRGPQETQYF

abundance: .
d_gene: TRBD1
v_gene: TRBV6-6
j_gene: TRBJ1-5
CDR3nt: TGTGCCAGCAGTCGCGGACAGGGTGGTAATCAGCCCCAGCATTTT
CDR3aa: CASSRGQGGNQPQHF

abundance: .
d_gene: .
v_gene: TRBV6-6
j_gene: TRBJ1-1
CDR3nt: TGTGCCAGCAGTTATGGAGAGGTATACACTGAAGCTTTCTTT
CDR3aa: CASSYGEVYTEAFF

abundance: .
d_gene: .
v_gene: TRBV12-3/TRBV12-4
j_gene: TRBJ1-6
CDR3nt: TGTGCCAGCAGCTACCATAGGGCCCTCCACTTT
CDR3aa: CASSYHRALHF

abundance: .
d_gene: .
v_gene: TRBV30
j_gene: TRBJ2-7
CDR3nt: TGTGCCTGGGGACTCGGGAACGAGCAGTACTTC
CDR3aa: CAWGLGNEQYF

abundance: .
d_gene: .
v_gene: TRBV6-1
j_gene: TRBJ1-6
CDR3nt: TGTGCCAGCGGGTCACCTAATTCACCCCTCCACTTT
CDR3aa: CASGSPNSPLHF

abundance: .
d_gene: TRBD2
v_gene: TRBV29-1
j_gene: TRBJ2-3
CDR3nt: TGCAGCATGCGGACTAGCGGGGGATTCACAGATACGCAGTATTTT
CDR3aa: CSMRTSGGFTDTQYF

abundance: .
d_gene: .
v_gene: TRBV20-1
j_gene: TRBJ2-5
CDR3nt: TGCAGTGCTAGAGATCTGCTGGAGAAGTTAGTGGCAGAGACCCAGTACTTC
CDR3aa: CSARDLLEKLVAETQYF